Listed here are 26 T cell receptor beta chains from one sample, sequenced in a study of T cells in Graves' hyperthyroidism and ophthalmopathy (dated 2019 in TCRdb). Libraries came from multiplex PCR. Sequencing used an Illumina HiSeq 2000. TCR beta CDR3 regions were amplified from RNA transcripts. The first round of RT-PCR for the TCR CDR3 was performed with the HTBI primer set and the Qiagen OneStep RT-PCR kit. The public reads were run again by TCRdb, first through fastp at Q25 and then through MiXCR, and only productive beta chains were kept. For every CDR3 protein sequence, its rows merge into one entry that carries the most common genes and DNA. Within this sample are more than 500,000 distinct CDR3 sequences, with 40% to 55% of them counted one time only. Clones ranked in the top ten supply around 44% of the sample. Specimen: peripheral blood or thyroid tissue (not recorded which). The receptors come from an adult woman with Graves' disease, either hyperthyroidism or ophthalmopathy (not recorded which).

This clonotype came up many times. The CDR3 DNA follows: TGCAGTGCTAAGGACAGTTCAGACTACGAGCAGTACTTC. Protein product: CSAKDSSDYEQYF. The chain joins TRBV20-1 to TRBJ2-7, with a possible D match to TRBD1 (6 bases). The CDR3 loop spans 13 amino acids. V lost 4 bases and J 3 bases, leaving 13 bases between the germline ends. In germline, CDR1 is DFQATT, CDR2 SNEGSKA (reference sequence).

The gene calls are TRBV9 and TRBJ2-5; the match to TRBD1 covers 8 bases. Germline CDR1 is SGDLS and CDR2 is YYNGEE. CDR3 length equals 14 residues. The junction had 3 bases not matched to a gene; V was cut back by 0 bases and J by 5 bases. The DNA of the CDR3 is TGTGCCAGCAGCGTAGGTGGGGACAGGGAGACCCAGTACTTC. It codes for CASSVGGDRETQYF.

This chain connects TRBV24-1 to TRBJ1-1; no firm D call. Germline CDR1 and CDR2: KGHDR and SFDVKD. The CDR3 covers 12 residues. V lost 5 bases and J lost 5, with 8 bases in between. The CDR3, as DNA: TGTGCCACCAGTGCTCGGAGTACTGAAGCTTTCTTT. Translating it yields CATSARSTEAFF.

As to this clonotype: Relative to the germline gene, one junction end is altered; a read error may explain this. The chain joins TRBV5-1 to TRBJ2-7, with no clear D. This CDR3 is 12 amino acids long. Looked up from germline, CDR1 is SGHRS and CDR2 is YFSETQ. The CDR3 protein is CARSLAGYEQYF. CDR3 nucleotide sequence: TGCGCCAGAAGCTTGGCCGGCTACGAGCAGTACTTC. Filled out from reference TRBV5-1 and TRBJ2-7, the complete variable domain reads KAGVTQTPRYLIKTRGQQVTLSCSPISGHRSVSWYQQTPGQGLQFLFEYFSETQRNKGNFPGRFSGRQFSNSRSEMNVSTLELGDSALYLCARSLAGYEQYFGPGTRLTVT.

The V and J genes are TRBV7-8 and TRBJ2-5; D perhaps matches TRBD2 (7 bases). This CDR3 is 17 amino acids long. The germline gives CDR1 SGHVS, CDR2 FQNEAQ. V was shortened by 0 bases and J by 4 bases, with 18 bases between the two germline ends. DNA of the CDR3: TGTGCCAGCAGCTTAGCGGGGGCAGGGAGGGTTCGAGAGACCCAGTACTTC. Protein: CASSLAGAGRVRETQYF. The variable domain in full, with the rest retrieved from reference TRBV7-8 and TRBJ2-5, is GAGVSQSPRYKVAKRGQDVALRCDPISGHVSLFWYQQALGQGPEFLTYFQNEAQLDKSGLPSDRFFAERPEGSVSTLKIQRTQQEDSAVYLCASSLAGAGRVRETQYFGPGTRLLVL.

The V call is TRBV28, the J call TRBJ1-1; a weak D match, TRBD1 (5 bases). The V gene lost 7 bases and the J gene lost 0 bases, with 9 bases spanning the gap. This CDR3 is built from 13 residues. Looked up from germline, CDR1 is MDHEN and CDR2 is SYDVKM. The CDR3 spells CASNRQLNTEAFF. CDR3 coding DNA: TGTGCCAGCAACCGACAGTTGAACACTGAAGCTTTCTTT.

The chain employs TRBV2 and TRBJ1-3; possible D gene TRBD1, 6 bases. This CDR3 is built from 13 residues. Germline loops: CDR1 SNHLY, CDR2 FYNNEI. Trimming pared 3 bases from V and 7 bases from J, leaving 10 bases between. The CDR3 DNA sequence: TGTGCCAGCAGTGATCACAGGGAGAACACCATATATTTT. Residues: CASSDHRENTIYF. Supplemented by reference TRBV2 and TRBJ1-3, the full variable domain reads EPEVTQTPSHQVTQMGQEVILRCVPISNHLYFYWYRQILGQKVEFLVSFYNNEISEKSEIFDDQFSVERPDGSNFTLKIRSTKLEDSAMYFCASSDHRENTIYFGEGSWLTVV.

Comments on this clonotype: One junction end does not reproduce the germline sequence, and a read error may be involved. The chain combines TRBV10-3 with TRBJ1-6; 7 nucleotides match TRBD1. CDR1 is ENHRY and CDR2 is SYGVKD in the germline V gene. The CDR3 covers 14 residues. CDR3 coding DNA: TGTGCCACCATCGACCGGGACAGAAATTTACCCCTCCACTTT. Translating gives CATIDRDRNLPLHF.

This clonotype was recorded many times. The CDR3 DNA is TGCAGCGTTGTGCTCACGACTACAGGGGACGAGCAGTACTTC. Amino acids: CSVVLTTTGDEQYF. The chain has TRBV29-1 and TRBJ2-7, with TRBD1 matching over 7 bases. Germline V gives CDR1 SQVTM, CDR2 ANQGSEA. The length of the CDR3 is 14 residues. V lost 4 bases and J lost 5; bases outside the gene matches: 11.

Notes on this clonotype: The CDR3 does not close with the conserved phenylalanine or tryptophan, likely indicating a read error. The DNA is omitted, as the CDR3 cannot be located on it reliably, and the CDR3 follows TCRdb's listing. The chain couples TRBV7-9 to TRBJ1-1. Germline-derived CDR1 and CDR2 are SEHNR and FQNEAQ (reference sequence). The CDR3 spans 8 amino acids, including both terminal residues. CDR3: CASSRSGR.

This clonotype was seen only a few times. The chain has TRBV10-3 and TRBJ1-5, with TRBD1 matching 7 bases. Per germline, CDR1 ENHRY and CDR2 SYGVKD. V lost 2 bases and J lost 5; bases outside the gene matches: 6. This CDR3 contains 15 residues. In nucleotides, the CDR3 is TGTGCCATCAGTGAGCCCGGGACAGACGATCAGCCCCAGCATTTT. Translated: CAISEPGTDDQPQHF.

This clonotype was found many times. The V and J genes are TRBV15 and TRBJ2-7; D gene ambiguous. Germline V gene sequence: CDR1 LNHNV, CDR2 YYDKDF (reference sequence). This CDR3 is 14 amino acids long. The V and J ends lost 0 bases and 3 bases respectively, with 9 bases between them. The CDR3 loop is CATSREAGNYEQYF. CDR3 DNA: TGTGCCACCAGCAGAGAAGCTGGGAACTACGAGCAGTACTTC.

The rearrangement uses TRBV20-1 and TRBJ1-5; a weak D match, TRBD1 (6 bases). Deletions cut 0 bases from V and 0 bases from J, with 15 bases between. The germline V gene has CDR1 DFQATT and CDR2 SNEGSKA (reference sequence). The CDR3 is made up of 17 amino acids. The CDR3 DNA reads TGCAGTGCTAGAGATTTTCGGACAGAGAATAGCAATCAGCCCCAGCATTTT. Translating it yields CSARDFRTENSNQPQHF.

This clonotype was seen a handful of times. The chain carries TRBV4-1 and TRBJ2-7; maybe TRBD1 (5 bases). The germline V gene has CDR1 MGHRA and CDR2 YSYEKL. The V gene lost 1 base and the J gene lost 1 base, with 8 bases spanning the gap. The CDR3 runs to 14 residues. CDR3 loop: CASSQGDRSYEQYF. The CDR3 DNA is TGCGCCAGCAGCCAAGGTGACAGATCCTACGAGCAGTACTTC.

V is TRBV20-1 and J is TRBJ1-2; D remains unclear. V was shortened by 5 bases and J by 4 bases, with 14 bases between the two germline ends. The CDR3 loop spans 13 amino acids. Germline CDR1 and CDR2: DFQATT and SNEGSKA (reference sequence). CDR3 in amino acids: CSAYTRGSYGYTF. In DNA, the CDR3 is TGCAGTGCTTATACCCGGGGTTCCTATGGCTACACCTTC.

At least ten counts were recorded for this clonotype. One end of the junction is discordant with germline, which a read error may explain. V and J are TRBV20-1 and TRBJ1-3; D not certain. Looked up from germline, CDR1 is DFQATT and CDR2 is SNEGSKA (reference sequence). The CDR3 extends over 13 amino acids. CDR3 amino acids: CSARAGALGSFNF. The CDR3 DNA reads TGCAGTGCTAGAGCGGGAGCTCTCGGGAGTTTTAATTTT.

The V and J genes are TRBV12-3 or TRBV12-4 and TRBJ1-2, with D maybe TRBD1 (5 bases). With 3 bases removed from V and 6 bases from J, the gap between germline ends came to 11 bases. This CDR3 has 13 residues. The CDR3 nucleotides are TGTGCCAGCAGTTTGGGAGGGACGGATGGCTACACCTTC. Translated, it gives CASSLGGTDGYTF.

This chain uses TRBV2 with TRBJ1-1; possible D gene TRBD1, 5 bases. The CDR3 contains 11 residues. The germline V gene encodes CDR1 SNHLY and CDR2 FYNNEI. This CDR3 reads CARRGNTEAFF. The CDR3, as DNA: TGTGCTAGGAGGGGGAACACTGAAGCTTTCTTT.

On this clonotype: This may be a read error: a much more frequent sequence differs by one nucleotide. Here the CDR3 DNA reads TGTGCCAGCAGCTCGACCGGGACAGATCTAAATCAGCCCCAGCATTTT. The encoded protein is CASSSTGTDLNQPQHF. V usage is TRBV2 and J usage is TRBJ1-5; 7 nucleotides align to TRBD1. Per the germline V gene, CDR1 is SNHLY and CDR2 is FYNNEI. J gave up 4 bases and V 6 bases, and 12 bases lay outside the gene matches. CDR3 size: 16 residues.

In its sample, this clonotype was seen a few times. The chain uses TRBV20-1 and TRBJ1-1, with D possibly being TRBD1 (6 bases). V was trimmed by 4 bases and J by 7 bases, leaving 16 bases between them. CDR1 is DFQATT and CDR2 is SNEGSKA in the germline V gene (reference sequence). The CDR3 is 13 residues long. The CDR3 spells CSAKTGPTFEAFF. In nucleotides, the CDR3 is TGCAGTGCTAAGACAGGACCGACATTTGAAGCTTTCTTT.

This clonotype was seen more than once but under ten times. The J gene is TRBJ2-7, the V gene TRBV7-9, with 7 bases matching TRBD2. The V gene end was trimmed by 5 bases and the J gene end by 0 bases; junction bases not matched to a gene: 7. In germline, CDR1 is SEHNR, CDR2 FQNEAQ (reference sequence). The CDR3 sequence is 15 residues long. CDR3 sequence reads: CASSPAGVHSYEQYF. CDR3 bases: TGTGCCAGCAGCCCGGCGGGGGTGCACTCCTACGAGCAGTACTTC.

This clonotype was found many times. The rearrangement joins TRBV11-2 to TRBJ1-2; D possibly corresponds to TRBD1 (6 bases). V lost 4 bases, J lost 4 bases, and 10 bases lay in between. The germline V gene has CDR1 SGHAT and CDR2 FQNNGV. The CDR3 consists of 13 residues. In nucleotides, the CDR3 is TGTGCCAGCAGCTCTACAGGGCGCTATGGCTACACCTTC. Protein sequence: CASSSTGRYGYTF.

The V gene is TRBV12-3 or TRBV12-4, the J gene TRBJ2-7; no reliable D call. The CDR3 consists of 14 residues. Trimming shortened V by 5 bases and J by 5 bases, and 16 bases separated the two germline ends. As DNA, the CDR3 is TGTGCCAGCAGTCCGGGCGCCCAGCCTCACGAGCAGTACTTC. Protein: CASSPGAQPHEQYF.

This clonotype was detected a few times. At one end the junction does not follow the germline gene, possibly because of a read error. The chain combines TRBV7-2 with TRBJ1-3, with a weak D call TRBD1 (6 bases). Germline V gene lookup returns CDR1 SGHTA and CDR2 FQGNSA. The CDR3 loop spans 14 amino acids. DNA of the CDR3: TGTGCCAGCAGCTTAGAGCCTTCGGGGGGCTTTACTGCGTTT. Its translation: CASSLEPSGGFTAF.

The table lists this clonotype with a few counts. The chain couples TRBV15 to TRBJ2-5, with a possible D match to TRBD1 (6 bases). The CDR3 sequence is 15 residues long. CDR1 and CDR2 from the germline V gene are LNHNV and YYDKDF (reference sequence). V dropped 0 bases and J dropped 5 bases, with 13 bases sitting between them. The CDR3 DNA reads TGTGCCACCAGCAGAGATTGGACAGACGCGGAGACCCAGTACTTC. It translates to CATSRDWTDAETQYF.

This clonotype appeared many times. The rearrangement joins TRBV5-6 to TRBJ1-2; 7 bases are shared with TRBD1. This CDR3 comprises 14 residues. Germline trimming cut 4 bases from V and 2 bases from J; bases unmatched to any gene: 5. Germline V gene sequence: CDR1 SGHDT, CDR2 YYEEEE. The CDR3 spells CASSHPGQNYGYTF. CDR3 nucleotides: TGTGCCAGCAGCCACCCGGGACAGAACTATGGCTACACCTTC.